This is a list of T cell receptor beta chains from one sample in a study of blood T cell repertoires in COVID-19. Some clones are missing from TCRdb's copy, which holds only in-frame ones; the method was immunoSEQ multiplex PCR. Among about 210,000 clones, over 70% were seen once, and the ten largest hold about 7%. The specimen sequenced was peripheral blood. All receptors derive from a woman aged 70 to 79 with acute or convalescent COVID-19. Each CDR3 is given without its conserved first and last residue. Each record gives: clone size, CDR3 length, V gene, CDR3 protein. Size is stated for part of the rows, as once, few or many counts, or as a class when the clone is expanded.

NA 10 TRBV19 ATDGGTNEQF
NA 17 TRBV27 ASSLSLLAGHPVANIQY
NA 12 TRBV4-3 ASSQDHGTETQY
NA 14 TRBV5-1 ASSQGLAGARVTQY
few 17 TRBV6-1 ASSGLVLAGWTSGYEQY
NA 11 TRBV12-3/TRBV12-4 ASRQTLNTEAF
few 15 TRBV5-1 ASSLASSGGRKETQY
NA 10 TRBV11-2 ASSFSADTQY
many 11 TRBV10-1 ASSGQTNTEAF
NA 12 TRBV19 ASSIGPMNTEAF
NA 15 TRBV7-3 ASSLGSTSGSTDTQY
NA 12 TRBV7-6 ASSSSGSRGAQY
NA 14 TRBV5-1 ASSLTQRGGTDTQY
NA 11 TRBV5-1 ASSLGQGVEAF